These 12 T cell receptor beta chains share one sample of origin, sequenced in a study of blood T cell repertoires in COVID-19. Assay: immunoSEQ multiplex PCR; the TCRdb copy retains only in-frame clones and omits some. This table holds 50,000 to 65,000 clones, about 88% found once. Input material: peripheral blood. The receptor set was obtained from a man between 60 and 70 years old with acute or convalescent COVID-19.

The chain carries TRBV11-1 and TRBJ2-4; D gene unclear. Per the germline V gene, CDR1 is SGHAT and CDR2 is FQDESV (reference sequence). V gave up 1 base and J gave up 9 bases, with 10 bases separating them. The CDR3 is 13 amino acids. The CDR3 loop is CASSLGSNGIQYF. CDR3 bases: TGTGCCAGCAGCTTAGGTAGCAACGGCATTCAGTACTTC.

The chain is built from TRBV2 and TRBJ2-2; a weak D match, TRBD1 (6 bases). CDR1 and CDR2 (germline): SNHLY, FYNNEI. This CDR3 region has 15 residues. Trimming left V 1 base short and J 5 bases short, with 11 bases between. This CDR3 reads CASSEEGTSTGELFF. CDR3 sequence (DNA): TGTGCCAGCAGTGAAGAGGGGACATCAACCGGGGAGCTGTTTTTT.

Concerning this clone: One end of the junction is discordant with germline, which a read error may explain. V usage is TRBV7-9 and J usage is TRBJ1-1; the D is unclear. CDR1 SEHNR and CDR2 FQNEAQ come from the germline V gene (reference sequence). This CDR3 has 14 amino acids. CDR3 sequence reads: CTSSFPYLNTEAFF. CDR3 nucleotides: TGTACCAGCAGCTTTCCGTATCTGAACACTGAAGCTTTCTTT.

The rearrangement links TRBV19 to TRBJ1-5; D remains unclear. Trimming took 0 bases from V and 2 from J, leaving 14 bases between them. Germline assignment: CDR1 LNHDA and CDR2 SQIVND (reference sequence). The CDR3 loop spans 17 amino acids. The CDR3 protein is CASSIDPGGRGNQPQHF. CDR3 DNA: TGTGCCAGTAGTATAGATCCCGGCGGGAGGGGCAATCAGCCCCAGCATTTT.

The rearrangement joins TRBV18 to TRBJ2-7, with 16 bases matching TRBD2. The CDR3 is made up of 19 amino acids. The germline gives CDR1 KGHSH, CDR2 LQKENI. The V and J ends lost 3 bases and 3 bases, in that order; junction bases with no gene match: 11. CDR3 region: CASSPSGTSGRGYRYEQYF. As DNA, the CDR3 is TGTGCCAGCTCACCCTCCGGGACTAGCGGGAGGGGCTATCGCTACGAGCAGTACTTC.

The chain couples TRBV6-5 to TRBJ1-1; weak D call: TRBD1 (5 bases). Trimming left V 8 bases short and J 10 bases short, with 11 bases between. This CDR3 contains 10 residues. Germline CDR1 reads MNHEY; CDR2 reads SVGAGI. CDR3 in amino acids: CASLDRGAFF. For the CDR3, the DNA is TGTGCCAGCCTCGACAGAGGAGCTTTCTTT.

The CDR3 DNA reads TGCGCCAGCAGTGACGGTATTAGACTAGCGGGAGCCACAGATACGCAGTATTTT. It codes for CASSDGIRLAGATDTQYF. This chain links TRBV10-1 with TRBJ2-3; 12 bases map to TRBD2. CDR3 length equals 18 residues. Germline CDR1 WNHNN, CDR2 SYGVQD (reference sequence). J gave up 2 bases and V 3 bases, and 9 bases lay outside the gene matches.

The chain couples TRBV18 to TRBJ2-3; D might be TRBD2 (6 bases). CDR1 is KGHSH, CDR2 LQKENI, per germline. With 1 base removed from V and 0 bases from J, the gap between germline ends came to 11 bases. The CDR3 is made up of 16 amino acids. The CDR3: CASSPRSAGSTDTQYF. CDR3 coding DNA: TGTGCCAGCTCACCACGTAGCGCGGGGAGCACAGATACGCAGTATTTT.

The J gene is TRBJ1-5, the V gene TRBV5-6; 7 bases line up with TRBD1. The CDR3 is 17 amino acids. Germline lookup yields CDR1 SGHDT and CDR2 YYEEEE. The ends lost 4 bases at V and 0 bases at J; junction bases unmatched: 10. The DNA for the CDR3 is TGTGCCAGCAGCCGGACAGGCAAGGCGTATAGCAATCAGCCCCAGCATTTT. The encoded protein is CASSRTGKAYSNQPQHF.

The CDR3 is CASSLQGALEQYF. The DNA for the CDR3 is TGTGCCAGCAGCTTACAGGGGGCGCTCGAGCAGTACTTC. The chain recombines TRBV6-2 or TRBV6-3 with TRBJ2-7, with 9 nucleotides matching TRBD1. V shed 6 bases, J shed 6 bases, and the junction held 6 bases outside the gene matches. This CDR3 is built from 13 residues. Germline V gives CDR1 MNHEY, CDR2 SVGEGT.

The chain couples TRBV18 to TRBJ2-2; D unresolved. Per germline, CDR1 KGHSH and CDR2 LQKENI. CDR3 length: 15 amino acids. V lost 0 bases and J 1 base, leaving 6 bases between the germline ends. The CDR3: CASSPPAGNTGELFF. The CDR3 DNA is TGTGCCAGCTCACCACCGGCAGGGAACACCGGGGAGCTGTTTTTT.

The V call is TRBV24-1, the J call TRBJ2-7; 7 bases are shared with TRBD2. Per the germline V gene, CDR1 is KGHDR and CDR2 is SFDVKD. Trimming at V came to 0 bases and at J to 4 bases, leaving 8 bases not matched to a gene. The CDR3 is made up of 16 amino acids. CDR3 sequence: CATSDLLSSGLYEQYF. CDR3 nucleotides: TGTGCCACCAGTGATTTGTTGTCTAGCGGACTATACGAGCAGTACTTC.